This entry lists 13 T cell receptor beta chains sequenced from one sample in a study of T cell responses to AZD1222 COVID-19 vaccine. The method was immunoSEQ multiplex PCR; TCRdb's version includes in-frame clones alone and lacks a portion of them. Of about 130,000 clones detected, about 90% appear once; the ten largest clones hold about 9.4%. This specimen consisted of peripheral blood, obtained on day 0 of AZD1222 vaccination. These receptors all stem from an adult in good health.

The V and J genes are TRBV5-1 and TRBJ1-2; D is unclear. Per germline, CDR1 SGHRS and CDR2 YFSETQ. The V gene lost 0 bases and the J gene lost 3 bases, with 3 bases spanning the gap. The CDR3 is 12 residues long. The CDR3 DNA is TGCGCCAGCAGCTTGGGACACTATGGCTACACCTTC. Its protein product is CASSLGHYGYTF.

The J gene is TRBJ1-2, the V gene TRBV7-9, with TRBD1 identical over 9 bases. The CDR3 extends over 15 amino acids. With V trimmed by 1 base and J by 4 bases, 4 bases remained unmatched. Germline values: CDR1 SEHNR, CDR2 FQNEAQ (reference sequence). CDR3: CASSLGQGEVYGYTF. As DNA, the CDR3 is TGTGCCAGCAGCTTAGGACAGGGGGAGGTCTATGGCTACACCTTC.

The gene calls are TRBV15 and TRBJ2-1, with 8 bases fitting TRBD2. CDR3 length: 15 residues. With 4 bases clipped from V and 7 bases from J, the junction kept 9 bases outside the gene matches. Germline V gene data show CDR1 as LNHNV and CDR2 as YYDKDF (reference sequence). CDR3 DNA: TGTGCCACCAGCACCCCGGGAGGGCCGAAAAATGAGCAGTTCTTC. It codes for CATSTPGGPKNEQFF.

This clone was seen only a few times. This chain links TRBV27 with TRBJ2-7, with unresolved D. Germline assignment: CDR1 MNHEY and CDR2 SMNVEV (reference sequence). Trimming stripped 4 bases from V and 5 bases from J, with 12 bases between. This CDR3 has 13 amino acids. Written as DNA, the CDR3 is TGTGCCAGCAGTTCAAAGTGGTACCACGAGCAGTACTTC. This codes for CASSSKWYHEQYF.

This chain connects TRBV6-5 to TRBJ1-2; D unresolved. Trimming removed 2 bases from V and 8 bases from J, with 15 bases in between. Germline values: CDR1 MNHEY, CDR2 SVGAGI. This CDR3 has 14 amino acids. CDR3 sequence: CASSYPPERKGYTF. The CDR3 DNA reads TGTGCCAGCAGTTACCCCCCGGAGAGGAAAGGCTACACCTTC.

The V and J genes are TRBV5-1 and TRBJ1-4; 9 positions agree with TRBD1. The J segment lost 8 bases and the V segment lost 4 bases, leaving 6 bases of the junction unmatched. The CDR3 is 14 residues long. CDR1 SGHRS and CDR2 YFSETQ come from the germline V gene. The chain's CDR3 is CASSQDRGMEKLFF. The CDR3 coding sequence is TGCGCCAGCAGCCAAGACAGGGGGATGGAAAAACTGTTTTTT.

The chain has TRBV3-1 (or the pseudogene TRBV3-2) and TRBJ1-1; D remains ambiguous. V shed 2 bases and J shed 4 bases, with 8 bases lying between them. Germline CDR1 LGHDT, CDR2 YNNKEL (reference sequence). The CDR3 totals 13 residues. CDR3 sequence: CASSQPGVTEAFF. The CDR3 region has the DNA TGTGCCAGCAGCCAACCAGGAGTCACTGAAGCTTTCTTT.

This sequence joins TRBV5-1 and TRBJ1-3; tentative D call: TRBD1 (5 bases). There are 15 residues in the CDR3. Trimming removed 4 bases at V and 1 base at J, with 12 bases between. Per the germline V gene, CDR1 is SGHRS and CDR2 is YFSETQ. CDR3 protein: CASSPGTSSGNTIYF. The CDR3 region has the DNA TGCGCCAGCAGCCCCGGGACCAGTTCTGGAAACACCATATATTTT.

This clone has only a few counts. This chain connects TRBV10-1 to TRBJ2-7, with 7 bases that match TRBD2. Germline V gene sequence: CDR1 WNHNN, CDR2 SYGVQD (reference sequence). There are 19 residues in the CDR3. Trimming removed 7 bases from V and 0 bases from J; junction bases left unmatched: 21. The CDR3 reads CASTHGGLLSRDSSYEQYF. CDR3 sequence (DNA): TGCGCCAGCACTCACGGGGGGTTACTTAGTAGAGATAGCTCCTACGAGCAGTACTTC.

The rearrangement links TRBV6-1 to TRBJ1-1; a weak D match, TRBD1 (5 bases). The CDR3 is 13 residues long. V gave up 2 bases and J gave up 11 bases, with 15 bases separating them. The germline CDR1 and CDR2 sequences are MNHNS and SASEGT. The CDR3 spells CASSERGRGEAFF. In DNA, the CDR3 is TGTGCCAGCAGTGAACGAGGGAGAGGGGAGGCTTTCTTT.

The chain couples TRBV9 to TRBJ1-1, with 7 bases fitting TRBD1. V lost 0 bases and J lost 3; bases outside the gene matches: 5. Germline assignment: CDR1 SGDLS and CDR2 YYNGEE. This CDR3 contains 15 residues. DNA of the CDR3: TGTGCCAGCAGCGTAGGAGGGGGCGCGTACACTGAAGCTTTCTTT. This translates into CASSVGGGAYTEAFF. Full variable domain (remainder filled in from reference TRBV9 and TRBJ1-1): DSGVTQTPKHLITATGQRVTLRCSPRSGDLSVYWYQQSLDQGLQFLIQYYNGEERAKGNILERFSAQQFPDLHSELNLSSLELGDSALYFCASSVGGGAYTEAFFGQGTRLTVV.

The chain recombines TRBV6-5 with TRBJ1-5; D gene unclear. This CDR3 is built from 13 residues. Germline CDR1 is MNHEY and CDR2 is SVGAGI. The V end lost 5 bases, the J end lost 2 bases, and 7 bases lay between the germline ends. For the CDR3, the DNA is TGTGCCAGCAGTCCCATTGGCAATCAGCCCCAGCATTTT. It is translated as CASSPIGNQPQHF.

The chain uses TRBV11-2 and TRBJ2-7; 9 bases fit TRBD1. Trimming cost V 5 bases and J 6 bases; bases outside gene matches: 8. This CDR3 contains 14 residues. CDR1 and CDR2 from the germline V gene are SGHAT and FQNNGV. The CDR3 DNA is TGTGCCAGCAGCACTCGGGACAGGGCCCTCGAGCAGTACTTC. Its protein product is CASSTRDRALEQYF.